This TCR beta chain originates from a study of yellow fever vaccine responses in identical twins. About this clonotype: Its antigen is currently unknown.

The CDR3 is made up of 14 amino acids. Trimming stripped 7 bases from V and 2 bases from J, with 13 bases between. Germline-derived CDR1 and CDR2 are MNHEY and SVGEGT. The study, taken as a whole, reports: Reports say the vaccine T cell response in twins looked partly convergent and partly personalized.

TCRdb used MiXCR to reprocess the RT-PCR reads, holding one entry per CDR3 protein. The data show some 9,900 distinct CDR3 sequences, with over 65% seen just once and over 2% held by the top ten. This specimen consisted of T cells from blood (PBMCs), unsorted or a sorted subset (not recorded which), obtained before or after yellow fever vaccination (not recorded which). This sequence joins TRBV6-2 or TRBV6-3 and TRBJ2-3; tentative D call: TRBD2 (5 bases). The sequence was obtained from a woman younger than 30 who received the yellow fever vaccine. Here the CDR3 reads CASNLKRSTDTQYF. DNA of the CDR3: TGTGCCAGCAATCTAAAGCGGTCCACAGATACGCAGTATTTT.